One sample yielded the 24 T cell receptor beta chains listed below, sequenced in a study of cytomegalovirus exposure and HLA in healthy donors. Researchers ran the PCR with 60 Vbeta and 13 Jbeta primers. Profiling relied on immunoSEQ multiplex PCR, and the TCRdb table lists in-frame clones only, not all of them. Recorded here are roughly 200,000 clones; the top ten clones represent about 6.5%. Sequencing used PBMCs. These receptors came from a man younger than 45 in good health and CMV-seronegative.

V and J are TRBV27 and TRBJ2-4, with D possibly matching TRBD1 (5 bases). Between the trimmed V and J ends, which lost 2 bases and 5 bases, there was a span of 13 bases. The CDR3 contains 15 residues. From germline, CDR1 is MNHEY and CDR2 SMNVEV (reference sequence). CDR3 DNA sequence: TGTGCCAGCAGTTTAAGCCCCAAAGGGGAAAACATTCAGTACTTC. Translating gives CASSLSPKGENIQYF.

DNA of the CDR3: TGCGCCAGCAGCCCTGCGGGCGGCAATCAGCCCCAGCATTTT. Residues: CASSPAGGNQPQHF. This sequence joins TRBV4-1 and TRBJ1-5; D is undetermined. CDR3 length: 14 amino acids. V shed 4 bases and J shed 2 bases, with 9 bases lying between them. Germline V gene sequence: CDR1 MGHRA, CDR2 YSYEKL.

The genes are TRBV6-5 and TRBJ2-7, with 8 bases fitting TRBD1. CDR1 and CDR2 from the germline V gene are MNHEY and SVGAGI. The CDR3 runs to 15 residues. Germline trimming cut 4 bases from V and 3 bases from J; bases unmatched to any gene: 8. Written as DNA, the CDR3 is TGTGCCAGCAGTTCTCAGGGGGCATCCCTCTACGAGCAGTACTTC. This gives the protein CASSSQGASLYEQYF.

The DNA for the CDR3 is TGTGCCAGCAGCTTGTTGAGGGTTTCGGAAGCTTTCTTT. Residues: CASSLLRVSEAFF. The V gene is TRBV5-8, the J gene TRBJ1-1; no reliable D call. Germline V gene sequence: CDR1 SGHTS, CDR2 YDEGEE. Trimming took 1 base from V and 8 from J, leaving 12 bases between them. The CDR3 sequence is 13 residues long.

The chain recombines TRBV27 with TRBJ2-7; 13 bases are shared with TRBD2. CDR3 length: 17 amino acids. The trim removed 3 bases at V and 4 bases at J, leaving 9 bases unmatched. Germline V lookup: CDR1 MNHEY, CDR2 SMNVEV (reference sequence). CDR3 sequence (DNA): TGTGCCAGCAGTTTTTGGGGAGGGACTAGCGGGGCGTACGAGCAGTACTTC. This codes for CASSFWGGTSGAYEQYF.

The V call is TRBV27, the J call TRBJ1-4; D is ambiguous. The CDR3 sequence is 17 residues long. The V end was cut by 2 bases, the J end by 3 bases, with 16 bases between. Germline CDR1 is MNHEY and CDR2 is SMNVEV (reference sequence). CDR3 sequence (DNA): TGTGCCAGCAGTTTACCCCCACGAGGAGGTCCTAATGAAAAACTGTTTTTT. It yields the protein CASSLPPRGGPNEKLFF. Based on the CDR3 plus reference TRBV27 and TRBJ1-4, the full variable domain is EAQVTQNPRYLITVTGKKLTVTCSQNMNHEYMSWYRQDPGLGLRQIYYSMNVEVTDKGDVPEGYKVSRKEKRNFPLILESPSPNQTSLYFCASSLPPRGGPNEKLFFGSGTQLSVL.

On this clone: Additional DNA sequences in this sample encode the identical CDR3. The chain carries TRBV5-1 and TRBJ2-1; 7 nucleotides line up with TRBD1. V shed 4 bases and J 0 bases; nucleotides not matched to a gene: 4. The CDR3 totals 15 residues. Germline CDR1 SGHRS, CDR2 YFSETQ. The CDR3 spells CASSLQGSSYNEQFF. CDR3 nucleotides: TGCGCCAGCAGCCTACAGGGGAGCTCCTACAATGAGCAGTTCTTC.

The chain has TRBV6-5 and TRBJ2-7; 9 bases fit TRBD1. J was trimmed by 3 bases and V by 0 bases; bases with no gene match: 3. The germline V gene encodes CDR1 MNHEY and CDR2 SVGAGI. This CDR3 is built from 15 residues. The CDR3 spells CASSYSPGQGYEQYF. The CDR3 nucleotides read TGTGCCAGCAGTTACTCGCCGGGACAGGGCTACGAGCAGTACTTC.

Here the CDR3 reads CASSYRVANEKLFF. CDR3 coding DNA: TGTGCCAGCAGTTACCGGGTCGCGAATGAAAAACTGTTTTTT. V gene TRBV6-5 combines with J gene TRBJ1-4; no reliable D call. The CDR3 totals 14 residues. Germline-derived CDR1 and CDR2 are MNHEY and SVGAGI. V lost 2 bases to trimming and J lost 5 bases, with 9 bases between them.

The chain has TRBV6-1 and TRBJ2-5; D is perhaps TRBD1 (5 bases). CDR1 is MNHNS and CDR2 is SASEGT in the germline V gene. Trimming took off 3 bases at V and 4 bases at J, with 12 bases between the two ends. The CDR3 loop spans 14 amino acids. CDR3 bases: TGTGCCAGCAGTGAGGGTCTGGGGCGAGAGACCCAGTACTTC. Amino acid sequence: CASSEGLGRETQYF.

V is TRBV27 and J is TRBJ1-4; D not certain. Germline CDR1 MNHEY, CDR2 SMNVEV (reference sequence). The CDR3 runs 17 residues. V shed 6 bases and J shed 3 bases, with 20 bases lying between them. CDR3 bases: TGTGCCAGCAGGAAAGGGAGGTGGAGTGTATCTAATGAAAAACTGTTTTTT. Translating it yields CASRKGRWSVSNEKLFF.

This chain links TRBV14 with TRBJ2-4; D ambiguous. The V end was cut by 4 bases, the J end by 5 bases, with 12 bases between. The CDR3 runs 14 residues. The V gene's germline CDR1 is SGHDN and CDR2 FVKESK. The CDR3 bases are TGTGCCAGCAGCCGTCGGTGGTTAGAAAACATTCAGTACTTC. It encodes CASSRRWLENIQYF.

This sequence joins TRBV28 and TRBJ2-3, with TRBD2 identical over 9 bases. CDR3 size: 17 residues. Per the germline V gene, CDR1 is MDHEN and CDR2 is SYDVKM. The ends lost 2 bases at V and 4 bases at J; junction bases unmatched: 10. CDR3 nucleotides: TGTGCCAGCAGTTTAGAAGGGGCTAGCGGGATGGCAGATACGCAGTATTTT. Amino acid sequence: CASSLEGASGMADTQYF.

V and J are TRBV5-1 and TRBJ2-3; 9 bases agree with TRBD2. The CDR3 consists of 18 residues. Germline lookup yields CDR1 SGHRS and CDR2 YFSETQ. The J segment lost 1 base and the V segment lost 0 bases, leaving 9 bases of the junction unmatched. The CDR3 here is CASSLGIQLAGGTDTQYF. The CDR3 DNA is TGCGCCAGCAGCTTGGGTATTCAGTTAGCGGGAGGCACAGATACGCAGTATTTT.

The genes are TRBV29-1 and TRBJ1-2, with 9 bases identical to TRBD1. From germline, CDR1 is SQVTM and CDR2 ANQGSEA. The V and J ends lost 7 bases and 6 bases, in that order; junction bases with no gene match: 6. The CDR3 runs to 12 residues. The CDR3 bases are TGCAGCGGGTGGGACAGGGTGGATGGCTACACCTTC. This codes for CSGWDRVDGYTF. Full variable domain (remainder filled in from reference TRBV29-1 and TRBJ1-2): SAVISQKPSRDICQRGTSLTIQCQVDSQVTMMFWYRQQPGQSLTLIATANQGSEATYESGFVIDKFPISRPNLTFSTLTVSNMSPEDSSIYLCSGWDRVDGYTFGSGTRLTVV.

The V gene is TRBV7-3, the J gene TRBJ2-3; unclear D gene. Trimming shortened V by 2 bases and J by 4 bases, and 4 bases separated the two germline ends. The CDR3 sequence is 12 residues long. Germline CDR1 is SGHTA and CDR2 is FQGTGA. The CDR3 DNA reads TGTGCCAGCAGCTTATCAGCAGATACGCAGTATTTT. This sequence encodes CASSLSADTQYF.

J is TRBJ2-1 and V is TRBV30; a possible D gene is TRBD1 (6 bases). The CDR3 is 14 amino acids. The germline V gene encodes CDR1 GTSNPN and CDR2 SVGIG (reference sequence). V was pared by 2 bases and J by 3 bases, with 11 bases between. DNA of the CDR3: TGTGCCTGGAGTTCGGACAGAAACTACAATGAGCAGTTCTTC. Its translation is CAWSSDRNYNEQFF. Variable domain in full (rest from reference TRBV30 and TRBJ2-1): SQTIHQWPATLVQPVGSPLSLECTVEGTSNPNLYWYRQAAGRGLQLLFYSVGIGQISSEVPQNLSASRPQDRQFILSSKKLLLSDSGFYLCAWSSDRNYNEQFFGPGTRLTVL.

The chain is built from TRBV6-5 and TRBJ1-2; no reliable D call. The length of the CDR3 is 13 residues. Trimming shortened V by 4 bases and J by 0 bases, and 6 bases separated the two germline ends. CDR1 is MNHEY, CDR2 SVGAGI, per germline. CDR3 loop: CASSWSPNYGYTF. In DNA, the CDR3 is TGTGCCAGCAGTTGGAGCCCTAACTATGGCTACACCTTC.

The chain links TRBV7-2 to TRBJ2-2; unclear D gene. Trimming shortened V by 3 bases and J by 3 bases, and 5 bases separated the two germline ends. The CDR3 is 13 residues long. Germline CDR1 reads SGHTA; CDR2 reads FQGNSA. The CDR3 reads CASSFPDTGELFF. CDR3 DNA sequence: TGTGCCAGCAGCTTTCCGGACACCGGGGAGCTGTTTTTT.

The chain is built from TRBV7-2 and TRBJ2-5; D uncertain. Germline assignment: CDR1 SGHTA and CDR2 FQGNSA. The CDR3 has 14 residues. Deletions cut 5 bases from V and 0 bases from J, with 10 bases between. The CDR3 reads CASSPNNHQETQYF. The CDR3 bases are TGTGCCAGCAGCCCCAACAACCACCAAGAGACCCAGTACTTC.

This rearrangement joins TRBV7-9 to TRBJ2-7, with TRBD1 identical over 9 bases. Germline V gene data show CDR1 as SEHNR and CDR2 as FQNEAQ (reference sequence). This CDR3 contains 16 residues. V shed 2 bases, J shed 6 bases, and the junction held 11 bases outside the gene matches. The CDR3 reads CASSLLAGTGYSEQYF. DNA of the CDR3: TGTGCCAGCAGCTTACTTGCCGGGACAGGGTACTCCGAGCAGTACTTC.

The chain couples TRBV27 to TRBJ1-4, with TRBD1 identical over 9 bases. J gave up 8 bases and V 6 bases, and 13 bases lay outside the gene matches. The CDR3 covers 16 residues. Germline assignment: CDR1 MNHEY and CDR2 SMNVEV (reference sequence). CDR3 nucleotide sequence: TGTGCCAGCAGAAGGATTTACAGGGGGCAGTGGGAAAAACTGTTTTTT. This codes for CASRRIYRGQWEKLFF.

This chain connects TRBV18 to TRBJ2-7; D may be TRBD2 (5 bases). The V end lost 3 bases, the J end lost 7 bases, and 13 bases lay between the germline ends. CDR3 size: 13 residues. CDR1 and CDR2 from the germline V gene are KGHSH and LQKENI. This chain's CDR3 is CASSPSRVEEQYF. DNA for the CDR3: TGTGCCAGCTCACCTTCGCGGGTGGAAGAGCAGTACTTC.

V is TRBV2 and J is TRBJ2-1; TRBD2 matches 8 bases. Trimming at V came to 3 bases and at J to 3 bases, leaving 7 bases not matched to a gene. Germline assignment: CDR1 SNHLY and CDR2 FYNNEI. The CDR3 extends over 16 amino acids. CDR3 residues: CASSDWGSGDYNEQFF. For the CDR3, the DNA is TGTGCCAGCAGTGATTGGGGTAGCGGGGACTACAATGAGCAGTTCTTC. The full variable domain, with the rest looked up from reference TRBV2 and TRBJ2-1, is EPEVTQTPSHQVTQMGQEVILRCVPISNHLYFYWYRQILGQKVEFLVSFYNNEISEKSEIFDDQFSVERPDGSNFTLKIRSTKLEDSAMYFCASSDWGSGDYNEQFFGPGTRLTVL.